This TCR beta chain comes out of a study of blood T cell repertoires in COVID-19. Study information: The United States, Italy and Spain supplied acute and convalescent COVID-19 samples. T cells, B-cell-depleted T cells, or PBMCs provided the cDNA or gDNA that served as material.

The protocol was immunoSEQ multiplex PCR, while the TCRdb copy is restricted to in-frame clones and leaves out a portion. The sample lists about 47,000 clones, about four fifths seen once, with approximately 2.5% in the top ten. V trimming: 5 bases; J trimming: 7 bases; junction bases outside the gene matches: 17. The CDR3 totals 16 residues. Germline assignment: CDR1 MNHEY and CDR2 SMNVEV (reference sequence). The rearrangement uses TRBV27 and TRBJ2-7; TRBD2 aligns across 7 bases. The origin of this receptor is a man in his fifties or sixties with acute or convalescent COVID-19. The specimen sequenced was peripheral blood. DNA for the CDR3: TGTGCCAGCAGTCCGGATTTTGGGGCCGGGGGAGGGGAGCAGTACTTC. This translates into CASSPDFGAGGGEQYF.